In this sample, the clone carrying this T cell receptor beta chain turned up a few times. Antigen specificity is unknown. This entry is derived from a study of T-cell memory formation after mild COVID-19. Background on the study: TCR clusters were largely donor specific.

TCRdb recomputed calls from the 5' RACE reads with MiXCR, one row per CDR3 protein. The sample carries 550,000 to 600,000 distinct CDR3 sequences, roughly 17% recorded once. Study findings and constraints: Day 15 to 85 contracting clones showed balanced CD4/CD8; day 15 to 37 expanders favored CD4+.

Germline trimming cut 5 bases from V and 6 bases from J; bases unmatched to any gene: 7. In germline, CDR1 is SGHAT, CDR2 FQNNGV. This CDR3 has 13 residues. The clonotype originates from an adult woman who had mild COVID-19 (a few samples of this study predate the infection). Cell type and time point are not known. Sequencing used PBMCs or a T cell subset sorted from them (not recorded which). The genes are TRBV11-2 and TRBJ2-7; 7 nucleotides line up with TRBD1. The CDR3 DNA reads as TGTGCCAGCAGCGTGGACAGGCGGGCCGAGCAGTACTTC. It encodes CASSVDRRAEQYF.